Listed here are 24 T cell receptor beta chains from one sample, sequenced in a study of T-cell memory formation after mild COVID-19. TCRdb independently ran MiXCR on the 5' RACE reads; one entry per CDR3 protein. This table holds just over 200,000 distinct CDR3 sequences, just over 9.5% found once. The specimen was PBMCs or a T cell subset sorted from them (not recorded which). These receptors were taken from a young man who had mild COVID-19 (a few samples of this study predate the infection). Cell type and time point are not known.

This clonotype was recorded only once. The chain links TRBV6-5 to TRBJ1-2, with TRBD1 as a possible D gene (5 bases). Germline loops: CDR1 MNHEY, CDR2 SVGAGI. V was cut by 0 bases and J by 8 bases, with 10 bases left in between. The CDR3 contains 13 residues. CDR3 in DNA: TGTGCCAGCAGTTACTCTCAAAGGGGAGGCTACACCTTC. This translates into CASSYSQRGGYTF.

The chain is built from TRBV7-9 and TRBJ2-7; D is possibly TRBD2 (5 bases). This CDR3 region has 14 residues. The V gene lost 2 bases and the J gene lost 7 bases, with 15 bases spanning the gap. The germline gives CDR1 SEHNR, CDR2 FQNEAQ (reference sequence). The CDR3, as DNA: TGTGCCAGCAGCTTAAGGAGCGGTTTTGGAGAGCAGTACGTC. It translates to CASSLRSGFGEQYV.

This clonotype was observed a few times. The CDR3 DNA reads as TGTGCCATCAGTGGCGGGACAGCTAGCACAGATACGCAGTATTTT. It yields the protein CAISGGTASTDTQYF. The gene calls are TRBV10-3 and TRBJ2-3; D may be TRBD1 (7 bases). CDR1 and CDR2 from the germline V gene are ENHRY and SYGVKD. The CDR3 runs 15 residues. V was pared by 4 bases and J by 0 bases, with 11 bases between.

The V and J genes are TRBV20-1 and TRBJ1-5, with no clear D. Per germline, CDR1 DFQATT and CDR2 SNEGSKA (reference sequence). Trimming removed 0 bases from V and 0 bases from J, with 18 bases in between. CDR3 length: 18 residues. CDR3 DNA sequence: TGCAGTGCTAGAGATCTATACAGTTCAGTCTATAGCAATCAGCCCCAGCATTTT. It translates to CSARDLYSSVYSNQPQHF.

The table lists this clonotype with many counts. V usage is TRBV24-1 and J usage is TRBJ2-3; 7 bases map to TRBD1. The ends lost 3 bases at V and 1 base at J; junction bases unmatched: 3. Germline lookup yields CDR1 KGHDR and CDR2 SFDVKD. The CDR3 loop spans 15 amino acids. The chain's CDR3 is CATSDIGQGTDTQYF. The CDR3 DNA reads TGTGCCACCAGTGATATAGGACAGGGCACAGATACGCAGTATTTT.

This clonotype was picked up many times. The chain has TRBV5-6 and TRBJ2-1; D remains unclear. The length of the CDR3 is 11 residues. Germline CDR1 is SGHDT and CDR2 is YYEEEE. V lost 4 bases and J lost 3, with 2 bases in between. The CDR3 protein is CASSHYNEQFF. The CDR3 bases are TGTGCCAGCAGCCACTACAATGAGCAGTTCTTC.

The chain carries TRBV5-5 and TRBJ2-1; no clear D gene. The CDR3 runs 16 residues. Germline CDR1 SGHKS, CDR2 YYEKEE (reference sequence). Trimming took 6 bases from V and 6 from J, leaving 22 bases between them. The CDR3 bases are TGTGCCAGCACCCCCCCGAGGCTTCTATATACCAATGAGCAGTTCTTC. Its protein is CASTPPRLLYTNEQFF.

This clonotype appeared a few times. J is TRBJ1-2 and V is TRBV12-3 or TRBV12-4; D is uncertain. The V gene lost 2 bases and the J gene lost 14 bases, with 15 bases spanning the gap. This CDR3 spans 12 amino acids. The CDR3: CASSLSPGMSTF. CDR3 DNA: TGTGCCAGCAGTTTAAGTCCGGGGATGAGTACCTTC.

This rearrangement joins TRBV29-1 to TRBJ1-5, with D uncertain. Germline V gives CDR1 SQVTM, CDR2 ANQGSEA. With 4 bases removed from V and 4 bases from J, the gap between germline ends came to 11 bases. The CDR3 is 13 residues long. The CDR3 nucleotides read TGCAGCGTTGTGGCCGGCCTTAATCAGCCCCAGCATTTT. This codes for CSVVAGLNQPQHF.

This clonotype was seen more than once but under ten times. The gene calls are TRBV19 and TRBJ2-5; a weak D match, TRBD2 (5 bases). The germline CDR1 and CDR2 sequences are LNHDA and SQIVND (reference sequence). Between the trimmed V and J ends, which lost 5 bases and 1 base, there was a span of 8 bases. This CDR3 has 13 residues. The CDR3 DNA follows: TGTGCCAGTAGTGCCCGGGGCCAAGAGACCCAGTACTTC. Translation gives CASSARGQETQYF.

This clonotype was counted many times. This chain joins TRBV11-2 and TRBJ2-3, with 8 bases identical to TRBD2. The V gene's germline CDR1 is SGHAT and CDR2 FQNNGV. The CDR3 is made up of 14 amino acids. V lost 7 bases, J lost 2 bases, and 5 bases stayed unmatched. In DNA, the CDR3 is TGTGCCAGCAAACCCGGGGGGGCCACAGATACGCAGTATTTT. Its translation: CASKPGGATDTQYF. The entire variable domain, with the rest obtained from reference TRBV11-2 and TRBJ2-3, is as follows: EAGVAQSPRYKIIEKRQSVAFWCNPISGHATLYWYQQILGQGPKLLIQFQNNGVVDDSQLPKDRFSAERLKGVDSTLKIQPAKLEDSAVYLCASKPGGATDTQYFGPGTRLTVL.

CDR3 coding DNA: TGTGCCAGCAGCCGAGCCTCGTGGGGGTCCGGGGCCAACGTCCTGACTTTC. This encodes CASSRASWGSGANVLTF. The chain is built from TRBV6-6 and TRBJ2-6, with D possibly being TRBD1 or TRBD2 (5 bases each). Germline-derived CDR1 and CDR2 are MNHNY and SVGAGI (reference sequence). V lost 6 bases, J lost 4 bases, and 19 bases lay in between. CDR3 length equals 17 residues.

The chain is built from TRBV5-1 and TRBJ2-1, with no clear D. Deletions cut 4 bases from V and 8 bases from J, with 16 bases between. The germline V gene has CDR1 SGHRS and CDR2 YFSETQ. The CDR3 spans 14 residues. The CDR3 coding sequence is TGCGCCAGCAGCCCGGACCCTCCGGGCGATGAGCAGTTCTTC. Translating it yields CASSPDPPGDEQFF.

This clonotype was counted a few times. The CDR3 DNA reads TGTGCTAGTGGTTTGGTACGGGGAGGGGAATCGACCGGGGAGCTGTTTTTT. Its translation is CASGLVRGGESTGELFF. The chain couples TRBV12-5 to TRBJ2-2, with 7 bases that match TRBD2. Germline V gene sequence: CDR1 LGHNT, CDR2 FRNRAP. V trimming: 0 bases; J trimming: 5 bases; junction bases outside the gene matches: 9. This CDR3 region has 17 residues.

This clonotype was detected only a few times. The chain carries TRBV2 and TRBJ1-5, with 9 bases lining up with TRBD1. The CDR3 has 14 amino acids. V trimming: 4 bases; J trimming: 6 bases; junction bases outside the gene matches: 4. The germline V gene encodes CDR1 SNHLY and CDR2 FYNNEI. The CDR3 nucleotides read TGTGCCAGCAGTGCGGGGACAGGGAGTCAGCCCCAGCATTTT. This translates into CASSAGTGSQPQHF.

The chain uses TRBV2 and TRBJ1-4; no clear D. V was cut by 7 bases and J by 7 bases, with 19 bases left in between. Germline V gene data show CDR1 as SNHLY and CDR2 as FYNNEI. This CDR3 contains 15 residues. CDR3 in DNA: TGTGCCAGCAAGATGGAGGACCTCGAACGTGAAAAACTGTTTTTT. This encodes CASKMEDLEREKLFF. Full variable domain (remainder filled in from reference TRBV2 and TRBJ1-4): EPEVTQTPSHQVTQMGQEVILRCVPISNHLYFYWYRQILGQKVEFLVSFYNNEISEKSEIFDDQFSVERPDGSNFTLKIRSTKLEDSAMYFCASKMEDLEREKLFFGSGTQLSVL.

A few counts support this clonotype. V and J are TRBV6-6 and TRBJ2-2, with a tentative D call TRBD1 (5 bases). The CDR3 runs to 15 residues. Trimming removed 2 bases at V and 1 base at J, with 8 bases between. From germline, CDR1 is MNHNY and CDR2 SVGAGI (reference sequence). The CDR3 region is CASSYGQGNTGELFF. The CDR3 nucleotides are TGTGCCAGCAGTTACGGCCAGGGGAACACCGGGGAGCTGTTTTTT.

Only a few counts were recorded for this clonotype. The chain combines TRBV10-3 with TRBJ1-2, with a weak D call TRBD1 (5 bases). The germline CDR1 and CDR2 sequences are ENHRY and SYGVKD. The CDR3 extends over 12 amino acids. V was shortened by 3 bases and J by 8 bases, with 10 bases between the two germline ends. The CDR3 nucleotides are TGTGCCATCAGTGAACAGGTCGTCGGCTACACCTTC. This translates into CAISEQVVGYTF.

This clonotype was observed many times. The chain employs TRBV29-1 and TRBJ2-5; the D gene is possibly TRBD1 (6 bases). Between the trimmed V and J ends, which lost 3 bases and 5 bases, there was a span of 13 bases. This CDR3 spans 13 amino acids. From germline, CDR1 is SQVTM and CDR2 ANQGSEA. CDR3 coding DNA: TGCAGCGTTGATTTGGGGGCCTGGGAGACCCAGTACTTC. It is translated as CSVDLGAWETQYF.

V usage is TRBV7-3 and J usage is TRBJ2-3, with D possibly TRBD2 on 6 matching bases. Germline V gene lookup returns CDR1 SGHTA and CDR2 FQGTGA. The CDR3 extends over 14 amino acids. V lost 4 bases to trimming and J lost 7 bases, with 15 bases between them. CDR3 residues: CASSSANRGNTQYF. In DNA, the CDR3 is TGTGCCAGCAGCTCGGCCAATCGGGGGAATACGCAGTATTTT. The entire variable domain, with the rest obtained from reference TRBV7-3 and TRBJ2-3, is as follows: GAGVSQTPSNKVTEKGKYVELRCDPISGHTALYWYRQSLGQGPEFLIYFQGTGAADDSGLPNDRFFAVRPEGSVSTLKIQRTERGDSAVYLCASSSANRGNTQYFGPGTRLTVL.

This clonotype was seen repeatedly, ten times or more. This chain joins TRBV7-2 and TRBJ2-3; TRBD1 is a possible D gene (5 bases). This CDR3 has 15 residues. V was clipped by 3 bases and J by 4 bases, with 14 bases between them. Germline CDR1 and CDR2: SGHTA and FQGNSA. DNA of the CDR3: TGTGCCAGCAGCTTCGCAGGGTTTAACGCAGATACGCAGTATTTT. Translation gives CASSFAGFNADTQYF.

This clonotype has ten or more counts. The chain couples TRBV7-8 to TRBJ2-3, with 7 bases matching TRBD1. The germline V gene has CDR1 SGHVS and CDR2 FQNEAQ. CDR3 length: 16 residues. J was trimmed by 5 bases and V by 1 base; bases with no gene match: 9. This CDR3 reads CASSLGQGTAGDTQYF. As DNA, the CDR3 is TGTGCCAGCAGCTTAGGACAAGGGACAGCCGGAGATACGCAGTATTTT. The complete variable domain, with remaining parts taken from reference TRBV7-8 and TRBJ2-3, reads GAGVSQSPRYKVAKRGQDVALRCDPISGHVSLFWYQQALGQGPEFLTYFQNEAQLDKSGLPSDRFFAERPEGSVSTLKIQRTQQEDSAVYLCASSLGQGTAGDTQYFGPGTRLTVL.

The sample holds a few counts of this clonotype. V and J are TRBV2 and TRBJ2-1; 8 bases line up with TRBD2. The germline V gene has CDR1 SNHLY and CDR2 FYNNEI. The CDR3 sequence is 14 residues long. The ends lost 7 bases at V and 8 bases at J; junction bases unmatched: 10. CDR3 amino acids: CASIWSGGSHEQFF. The CDR3 coding sequence is TGTGCCAGCATCTGGTCGGGGGGGAGTCATGAGCAGTTCTTC.

The table lists this clonotype with many counts. The V gene is TRBV7-6, the J gene TRBJ2-5; 8 bases agree with TRBD2. The junction had 6 bases not matched to a gene; V was cut back by 5 bases and J by 1 base. This CDR3 contains 15 residues. The germline V gene encodes CDR1 SGHVS and CDR2 FNYEAQ. The CDR3 bases are TGTGCCAGCAGCCGCGGGGGGACCCTCCAAGAGACCCAGTACTTC. Its protein is CASSRGGTLQETQYF.